The rows below give T cell receptor beta chains drawn from one sample of a study of shared clonotypes between healthy human individuals. Clones were sequenced by immunoSEQ multiplex PCR, and TCRdb holds only the in-frame ones, with some missing. The data contain some 650,000 clones, more than 95% of them singletons. Input material: naive CD4+ T cells sorted from blood. These receptors were collected from a woman aged 25-40 years in good health. CDR3s include the opening cysteine and the closing phenylalanine or tryptophan. Fields, in order: V gene, D gene, clone size, J gene, CDR3 protein, CDR3 DNA. A D gene is named only where the DNA matches it firmly. A clone size is listed for some rows: how often the clone was seen (once, few, many), or a class if it is expanded.

TRBV10-3	.	.	TRBJ2-7	CAISENQVRGTYEQYF	TGTGCCATCAGTGAGAACCAGGTTAGGGGGACCTACGAGCAGTACTTC
TRBV5-4	TRBD2	.	TRBJ2-5	CASSSGLAGVETQYF	TGTGCCAGCAGCTCCGGACTAGCGGGAGTCGAGACCCAGTACTTC
TRBV11-3	.	.	TRBJ2-1	CASSLDFAGTGNEQFF	TGTGCCAGCAGCTTAGATTTTGCGGGAACAGGCAATGAGCAGTTCTTC
TRBV2	.	.	TRBJ1-4	CASSVEQGGLFF	TGTGCCAGCAGTGTAGAACAGGGAGGGCTGTTTTTT
TRBV7-8	.	once	TRBJ2-1	CASSLRDILNNEQFF	TGTGCCAGCAGCTTACGGGACATCTTAAACAATGAGCAGTTCTTC
TRBV5-8	TRBD1	.	TRBJ2-2	CASSLGTGSTGELFF	TGTGCCAGCAGCTTGGGGACAGGATCGACCGGGGAGCTGTTTTTT
TRBV27	TRBD2	once	TRBJ2-5	CASSPLSGRHQETQYF	TGTGCCAGCAGCCCCCTAAGCGGGAGACACCAAGAGACCCAGTACTTC
TRBV19	.	once	TRBJ1-2	CASRAGLGYGYTF	TGTGCCAGTAGAGCAGGGCTGGGCTATGGCTACACCTTC
TRBV10-3	.	.	TRBJ2-1	CAISAPGTNYNEQFF	TGTGCCATCAGTGCGCCCGGGACAAACTACAATGAGCAGTTCTTC
TRBV4-2	.	.	TRBJ1-2	CASSQGVGDSNYGYTF	TGTGCCAGCAGCCAAGGCGTTGGGGATTCTAACTATGGCTACACCTTC
TRBV4-1	TRBD2	.	TRBJ2-7	CASSQLAGVPYEQYF	TGCGCCAGCAGCCAACTAGCGGGAGTGCCCTACGAGCAGTACTTC
TRBV15	TRBD2	.	TRBJ2-2	CATSRPLTSGRLIFGELFF	TGTGCCACCAGCAGACCCTTGACTAGCGGGAGGTTAATCTTCGGGGAGCTGTTTTTT
TRBV28	TRBD2	.	TRBJ2-7	CASSPGTSGSRGYEQYF	TGTGCCAGCAGCCCCGGGACTAGCGGGAGTAGGGGTTACGAGCAGTACTTC
TRBV28	.	.	TRBJ2-4	CASSRPGEPLAKNIQYF	TGTGCCAGCAGCCGGCCCGGGGAACCTTTAGCCAAAAACATTCAGTACTTC
TRBV19	.	.	TRBJ2-3	CASSIDRSLPFTDTQYF	TGTGCCAGTAGTATAGATCGTTCCCTCCCTTTCACAGATACGCAGTATTTT
TRBV28	.	.	TRBJ1-2	CASSFVLYGYTF	TGTGCCAGCAGTTTCGTACTCTATGGCTACACCTTC
TRBV4-1	TRBD2	.	TRBJ2-1	CASSLSGLADYNEQFF	TGCGCCAGCAGCCTCTCCGGACTAGCAGACTACAATGAGCAGTTCTTC
TRBV19	.	.	TRBJ1-5	CASSPQHQPQHF	TGTGCCAGTAGTCCACAGCATCAGCCCCAGCATTTT
TRBV6-1	.	.	TRBJ1-2	CASSEDVRGYGYTF	TGTGCCAGCAGTGAAGATGTCAGGGGCTATGGCTACACCTTC
TRBV6-1	.	.	TRBJ2-1	CASTEGVEQFF	TGTGCCAGCACCGAAGGGGTTGAGCAGTTCTTC
TRBV28	.	.	TRBJ1-5	CASGRPQHF	TGTGCCTCCGGTCGGCCCCAGCATTTT
TRBV2	.	.	TRBJ2-4	CASKAEVAKNIQYF	TGTGCCAGCAAGGCCGAGGTAGCCAAAAACATTCAGTACTTC
TRBV7-9	.	.	TRBJ2-7	CASSLSTDPYEQYF	TGTGCCAGCAGCTTAAGCACAGACCCATACGAGCAGTACTTC
TRBV28	TRBD2	.	TRBJ2-7	CASSFPGEGFSSREQYF	TGTGCCAGCAGTTTTCCCGGGGAGGGTTTCTCGTCGAGAGAGCAGTACTTC
TRBV27	.	.	TRBJ1-5	CASSLDGWSNQPQHF	TGTGCCAGCAGTTTAGACGGGTGGAGCAATCAGCCCCAGCATTTT
TRBV19	TRBD2	.	TRBJ2-2	CASSFSGSSGGELFF	TGTGCCAGTAGTTTTAGCGGGAGTAGTGGCGGGGAGCTGTTTTTT
TRBV7-9	TRBD1	.	TRBJ1-1	CASSDRGRAFF	TGTGCCAGCAGCGACAGGGGTAGGGCTTTCTTT
TRBV5-1	.	.	TRBJ1-5	CASSLGGLSNQPQHF	TGCGCCAGCAGCTTGGGTGGCCTAAGCAATCAGCCCCAGCATTTT
TRBV7-9	.	.	TRBJ2-2	CASTPWGSTNTGELFF	TGTGCCAGCACCCCGTGGGGCAGTACCAACACCGGGGAGCTGTTTTTT
TRBV6-6	TRBD1	.	TRBJ2-7	CASRDRDYEQYF	TGTGCCAGTAGGGACAGGGACTACGAGCAGTACTTC
TRBV25-1	.	once	TRBJ1-1	CASSRAGGEAFF	TGTGCCAGCAGCCGGGCCGGAGGAGAAGCTTTCTTT
TRBV29-1	TRBD1	once	TRBJ1-4	CSVVGTGNEKLFF	TGCAGCGTTGTTGGGACAGGGAATGAAAAACTGTTTTTT
TRBV28	.	.	TRBJ1-4	CASGHFGANEKLFF	TGTGCCAGCGGCCATTTCGGGGCTAATGAAAAACTGTTTTTT
TRBV28	.	.	TRBJ2-2	CASTNIGRSFPGELFF	TGTGCCAGCACCAACATCGGACGGTCGTTCCCGGGGGAGCTGTTTTTT
TRBV28	TRBD1	.	TRBJ2-1	CASRDRPYNEQFF	TGTGCCAGCCGGGACAGGCCCTACAATGAGCAGTTCTTC
TRBV7-9	.	.	TRBJ1-2	CASSGRRRDGYTF	TGTGCCAGCAGCGGGCGACGGAGAGATGGCTACACCTTC
TRBV28	TRBD1	.	TRBJ1-2	CASRTGNYGYTF	TGTGCCAGCAGGACAGGGAACTATGGCTACACCTTC
TRBV28	.	.	TRBJ1-2	CASGPKGDNYGYTF	TGTGCCAGCGGACCTAAAGGGGATAACTATGGCTACACCTTC
TRBV18	.	.	TRBJ2-2	CASSPYSASGNTGELFF	TGTGCCAGCTCACCATATTCAGCCAGCGGGAACACCGGGGAGCTGTTTTTT
TRBV5-1	.	.	TRBJ2-5	CASSLHPSTETQYF	TGTGCCAGCAGCTTGCATCCTAGTACGGAGACCCAGTACTTC
TRBV6-1	TRBD2	.	TRBJ2-3	CASSGLARTDTQYF	TGTGCCAGCAGTGGACTAGCCCGCACAGATACGCAGTATTTT
TRBV28	.	.	TRBJ2-2	CASSIFTGELFF	TGTGCCAGCAGTATTTTCACCGGGGAGCTGTTTTTT
TRBV7-9	TRBD2	.	TRBJ2-3	CASSLRTSGIRTDTQYF	TGTGCCAGCAGCCTTCGGACTAGCGGGATTCGCACAGATACGCAGTATTTT
TRBV2	.	.	TRBJ2-1	CATTTGLGHNEQFF	TGTGCCACTACGACAGGTCTTGGACACAATGAGCAGTTCTTC
TRBV6-5	TRBD2	.	TRBJ2-2	CAGTSGKNTGELFF	TGTGCCGGGACTAGCGGGAAAAACACCGGGGAGCTGTTTTTT